Listed below are T cell receptor beta chains from one sample, sequenced in a study of CD8+ T cells in alopecia areata. This table comes from immunoSEQ multiplex PCR, and its TCRdb copy is limited to in-frame clones, with some not included. The table has fewer than 250,000 clones, around three fifths seen once. The sequenced sample was CD4+ T cells sorted from blood, obtained at week 24, from a patient treated with tofacitinib. All receptors derive from a human donor with alopecia areata. CDR3s include the opening cysteine and the closing phenylalanine or tryptophan. The order of the fields is clone size, D gene, J gene, V gene, CDR3 length, CDR3 DNA, CDR3 protein. D genes are given only for firm matches. The listing skips clone size in some rows; elsewhere it reads once, few, many or a size class.

clone size: many
D gene: TRBD1
J gene: TRBJ1-6
V gene: TRBV6-4
CDR3 length: 14
CDR3 DNA: TGTGCCAGCAGTGAACAGGGGGCAGGGGGACCCCTCCACTTT
CDR3 protein: CASSEQGAGGPLHF

clone size: NA
D gene: NA
J gene: TRBJ2-1
V gene: TRBV7-2
CDR3 length: 11
CDR3 DNA: TGTGCCAGCAGTCCGTACAATGAGCAGTTCTTC
CDR3 protein: CASSPYNEQFF

clone size: NA
D gene: TRBD1
J gene: TRBJ1-2
V gene: TRBV29-1
CDR3 length: 13
CDR3 DNA: TGCAGCGTCCGGGACAGGGAGCTCAATGGCTACACCTTC
CDR3 protein: CSVRDRELNGYTF

clone size: NA
D gene: NA
J gene: TRBJ2-2
V gene: TRBV7-2
CDR3 length: 20
CDR3 DNA: TGTGCCAGCAGCTTAGCGGCCCTCCTTACGTTTGGGGGGGCGGCCGGGGAGCTGTTTTTT
CDR3 protein: CASSLAALLTFGGAAGELFF

clone size: once
D gene: NA
J gene: TRBJ2-4
V gene: TRBV15
CDR3 length: 15
CDR3 DNA: TGTGCCACCAGCAGTATGGGACTAGCCAAAAACATTCAGTACTTC
CDR3 protein: CATSSMGLAKNIQYF

clone size: NA
D gene: NA
J gene: TRBJ1-5
V gene: TRBV6-6
CDR3 length: 16
CDR3 DNA: TGTGCCAGCAGTTTAAGGGCAGGGAGTGTGAGTCAGCCCCAGCATTTT
CDR3 protein: CASSLRAGSVSQPQHF

clone size: NA
D gene: TRBD1
J gene: TRBJ1-4
V gene: TRBV5-6
CDR3 length: 15
CDR3 DNA: TGTGCCAGCAGCGAGCCGGGGACAGGGTTCCGGTTGCTGTTTTTT
CDR3 protein: CASSEPGTGFRLLFF

clone size: few
D gene: TRBD1
J gene: TRBJ1-2
V gene: TRBV30
CDR3 length: 16
CDR3 DNA: TGTGCCTGGAGTGTACTCCCACAAGGCAGGGGGTATGGCTACACCTTC
CDR3 protein: CAWSVLPQGRGYGYTF

clone size: many
D gene: TRBD1
J gene: TRBJ2-7
V gene: TRBV6-1
CDR3 length: 14
CDR3 DNA: TGTGCCAGCAGTGTACCAGACAGGGGCGACGAGCAGTACTTC
CDR3 protein: CASSVPDRGDEQYF

clone size: NA
D gene: TRBD1
J gene: TRBJ2-7
V gene: TRBV7-2
CDR3 length: 14
CDR3 DNA: TGTGCCAGCAGCTCCCAGACAGGGCCCTACGAGCAGTACTTC
CDR3 protein: CASSSQTGPYEQYF

clone size: few
D gene: NA
J gene: TRBJ2-3
V gene: TRBV2
CDR3 length: 15
CDR3 DNA: TGTGCCAGCAGCGCACAGACGGGGGGCACAGATACGCAGTATTTT
CDR3 protein: CASSAQTGGTDTQYF

clone size: NA
D gene: NA
J gene: TRBJ2-1
V gene: TRBV27
CDR3 length: 11
CDR3 DNA: TGTGCCAGCAGTTCGCGTTTAGAGCAGTTCTTC
CDR3 protein: CASSSRLEQFF

clone size: NA
D gene: NA
J gene: TRBJ1-1
V gene: TRBV19
CDR3 length: 14
CDR3 DNA: TGTGCCAGTAGTATCCAGGTGGTGAACACTGAAGCTTTCTTT
CDR3 protein: CASSIQVVNTEAFF

clone size: NA
D gene: TRBD1
J gene: TRBJ2-5
V gene: TRBV4-3
CDR3 length: 18
CDR3 DNA: TGCGCCAGCAGCCAAGATCTCATGTTGAGTGGGACAGGGGAGACCCAGTACTTC
CDR3 protein: CASSQDLMLSGTGETQYF

clone size: NA
D gene: NA
J gene: TRBJ2-5
V gene: TRBV2
CDR3 length: 13
CDR3 DNA: TGTGCCAGCAGCCAGGGTATTAAAGAGACCCAGTACTTC
CDR3 protein: CASSQGIKETQYF

clone size: few
D gene: TRBD1
J gene: TRBJ1-2
V gene: TRBV7-9
CDR3 length: 12
CDR3 DNA: TGTGCCCTCGGGACAGAAAACTATGGCTACACCTTC
CDR3 protein: CALGTENYGYTF

clone size: NA
D gene: NA
J gene: TRBJ2-3
V gene: TRBV6-5
CDR3 length: 13
CDR3 DNA: TGTGCCAGCTGCCGGGGCCCCCCAGATACGCAGTATTTT
CDR3 protein: CASCRGPPDTQYF

clone size: NA
D gene: TRBD1
J gene: TRBJ2-4
V gene: TRBV5-1
CDR3 length: 16
CDR3 DNA: TGCGCCAGCAGCTTGGAGGGACAGGGAGCCAAAAACATTCAGTACTTC
CDR3 protein: CASSLEGQGAKNIQYF

clone size: NA
D gene: NA
J gene: TRBJ2-1
V gene: TRBV4-1
CDR3 length: 18
CDR3 DNA: TGCGCCAGCAGCCAAAGTGAGGCTAGTGGGTACAGATACAATGAGCAGTTCTTC
CDR3 protein: CASSQSEASGYRYNEQFF

clone size: NA
D gene: NA
J gene: TRBJ2-3
V gene: TRBV5-1
CDR3 length: 16
CDR3 DNA: TGCGCCAGCAGCTTGGATGGCTTAGGTGCGGCAGATACGCAGTATTTT
CDR3 protein: CASSLDGLGAADTQYF

clone size: NA
D gene: NA
J gene: TRBJ2-1
V gene: TRBV7-2
CDR3 length: 12
CDR3 DNA: TGTGCCAGCAGCTTACAGGGGAGGGGGCAGTTCTTC
CDR3 protein: CASSLQGRGQFF

clone size: few
D gene: NA
J gene: TRBJ1-1
V gene: TRBV10-3
CDR3 length: 13
CDR3 DNA: TGTGCCACCTCTCTGGACAGTAACACTGAAGCTTTCTTT
CDR3 protein: CATSLDSNTEAFF

clone size: NA
D gene: TRBD1
J gene: TRBJ2-7
V gene: TRBV6-6
CDR3 length: 14
CDR3 DNA: TGTGCCAGCAGTGGAGGACAGGGGGCGAGCGAGCAGTACTTC
CDR3 protein: CASSGGQGASEQYF

clone size: NA
D gene: NA
J gene: TRBJ1-1
V gene: TRBV29-1
CDR3 length: 14
CDR3 DNA: TGCAGCGCCACGGGGGCTGGGGTGGACACTGAAGCTTTCTTT
CDR3 protein: CSATGAGVDTEAFF

clone size: NA
D gene: TRBD1
J gene: TRBJ2-5
V gene: TRBV30
CDR3 length: 15
CDR3 DNA: TGTGCCTGGAGTGTCGGGACAGGGGGTCCCCCGGGGCAGTACTTC
CDR3 protein: CAWSVGTGGPPGQYF

clone size: many
D gene: NA
J gene: TRBJ2-7
V gene: TRBV7-2
CDR3 length: 12
CDR3 DNA: TGTGCCAGCAGCGTTAGGCCCTACGAGCAGTACTTC
CDR3 protein: CASSVRPYEQYF

clone size: few
D gene: NA
J gene: TRBJ1-2
V gene: TRBV29-1
CDR3 length: 15
CDR3 DNA: TGCAGCGTTGGACTCCCACAGGGACACCTTTATGGCTACACCTTC
CDR3 protein: CSVGLPQGHLYGYTF

clone size: NA
D gene: NA
J gene: TRBJ1-6
V gene: TRBV14
CDR3 length: 14
CDR3 DNA: TGTGCCAGCAGCCGATTTGGTGGTAATTCACCCCTCCACTTT
CDR3 protein: CASSRFGGNSPLHF

clone size: NA
D gene: NA
J gene: TRBJ2-1
V gene: TRBV30
CDR3 length: 13
CDR3 DNA: TGTGCCTGGAGTGTACGGTCGGGAGATGAGCAGTTCTTC
CDR3 protein: CAWSVRSGDEQFF

clone size: NA
D gene: NA
J gene: TRBJ2-5
V gene: TRBV7-9
CDR3 length: 15
CDR3 DNA: TGTGCCAGCAGCTTAGGAGCAGGGTCCAGGGAGACCCAGTACTTC
CDR3 protein: CASSLGAGSRETQYF

clone size: NA
D gene: NA
J gene: TRBJ1-4
V gene: TRBV25-1
CDR3 length: 12
CDR3 DNA: TGTGCCAGCAGTGAAGGGGGCGGAAAACTGTTTTTT
CDR3 protein: CASSEGGGKLFF